The T cell receptor (beta chain) under discussion was sequenced for a study of CDR3 diversity in severe acne. Trimming removed 3 bases at V and 5 bases at J, with 7 bases between. This CDR3 spans 11 amino acids. Germline-derived CDR1 and CDR2 are SQVTM and ANQGSEA. TCRdb itself ran the PCR reads through MiXCR, one entry per CDR3 protein. This table has roughly 81,000 distinct CDR3 sequences, about 52% appearing once. This chain uses TRBV29-1 with TRBJ1-2; D call uncertain. This receptor was identified in a male donor in good health, serving as a control. Sequencing was done on a sample of blood. DNA of the CDR3: TGCAGCGTTGATAAGGGTTATGGCTACACCTTC. Its protein is CSVDKGYGYTF.